A single sample gave rise to the 27 T cell receptor beta chains below, sequenced in a study of shared clonotypes between healthy human individuals. TCRdb's copy holds only in-frame clones and misses some; the assay was immunoSEQ multiplex PCR. The data show hundreds of thousands of clones, roughly four fifths seen once. The sequenced sample was PBMCs. The receptors here all came from a woman aged 40-49 years in good health. Some clones in this sample may be carry-over from other donors' samples.

This clone was counted between two and nine times. Other DNA sequences of this sample code for an identical CDR3. This sequence joins TRBV6-1 and TRBJ1-2, with 8 nucleotides matching TRBD1. V was pared by 6 bases and J by 2 bases, with 2 bases of the junction left unmatched. This CDR3 has 13 amino acids. CDR1 is MNHNS, CDR2 SASEGT, per germline. The CDR3, as DNA: TGTGCCAGCAGCGACAGGGGAAACTATGGCTACACCTTC. Protein sequence: CASSDRGNYGYTF.

This chain joins TRBV30 and TRBJ2-5; weak D call: TRBD1 (6 bases). Germline V CDR1 and CDR2: GTSNPN, SVGIG (reference sequence). The CDR3 covers 13 residues. Trimming cost V 3 bases and J 5 bases, with 13 bases left between them. CDR3 DNA: TGTGCCTGGAGGATACAGGGTTTCGAGACCCAGTACTTC. Translation gives CAWRIQGFETQYF.

This clone has only a few counts. The same CDR3 also results from other DNA sequences found in this sample. This CDR3 reads CATSRATGELFF. The CDR3 DNA reads TGTGCCACCAGCAGAGCTACCGGGGAGCTGTTTTTT. This chain links TRBV15 with TRBJ2-2, with D unclear. The germline gives CDR1 LNHNV, CDR2 YYDKDF (reference sequence). V lost 1 base to trimming and J lost 5 bases, with 2 bases between them. The CDR3 totals 12 residues. The whole variable domain, remainder taken from reference TRBV15 and TRBJ2-2, is DAMVIQNPRYQVTQFGKPVTLSCSQTLNHNVMYWYQQKSSQAPKLLFHYYDKDFNNEADTPDNFQSRRPNTSFCFLDIRSPGLGDTAMYLCATSRATGELFFGEGSRLTVL.

Comment on this clone: A read error is the likely source, as a far larger clone sits one nucleotide away. The chain combines TRBV10-3 with TRBJ2-7; 13 nucleotides agree with TRBD2. The CDR3 is 14 residues long. Germline V gene lookup returns CDR1 ENHRY and CDR2 SYGVKD. The CDR3 region has the DNA TGTACCATCAGTGAGACTAGCGGGAGGTACGAGCAGTACTTC. The encoded protein is CTISETSGRYEQYF.

This sequence joins TRBV7-2 and TRBJ1-4; D unresolved. Germline CDR1 and CDR2: SGHTA and FQGNSA. V was clipped by 5 bases and J by 0 bases, with 10 bases between them. The CDR3 contains 15 residues. The CDR3 loop reads CASSTPRATNEKLFF. CDR3 in DNA: TGTGCCAGCAGCACGCCGCGGGCAACTAATGAAAAACTGTTTTTT.

The rearrangement joins TRBV11-3 to TRBJ2-1; either TRBD1 or TRBD2 may supply D (5 bases each). CDR1 SGHNT and CDR2 YENEEA come from the germline V gene. The CDR3 loop spans 15 amino acids. V was trimmed by 4 bases and J by 4 bases, leaving 14 bases between them. In DNA, the CDR3 is TGTGCCAGCAGCTACCTCGGGACCGCTTACAATGAGCAGTTCTTC. As protein: CASSYLGTAYNEQFF.

The V and J genes are TRBV6-4 and TRBJ2-2; 9 bases align to TRBD2. The germline V gene has CDR1 MRHNA and CDR2 SNTAGT. V gave up 6 bases and J gave up 6 bases; unmatched junction bases: 8. The CDR3 runs 15 residues. CDR3 DNA: TGTGCCAGCAGGCCCACTAGCGGGTCCGCCGGGGAGCTGTTTTTT. It yields the protein CASRPTSGSAGELFF.

This rearrangement joins TRBV14 to TRBJ2-2; D unclear. Germline CDR1 and CDR2: SGHDN and FVKESK. Trimming cost V 1 base and J 3 bases, with 3 bases left between them. The CDR3 is 13 residues long. The CDR3 DNA follows: TGTGCCAGCAGCCAAGTCCACACCGGGGAGCTGTTTTTT. Translated, it gives CASSQVHTGELFF.

This clone was recorded many times. This chain uses TRBV6-5 with TRBJ2-3; D is unresolved. V lost 0 bases to trimming and J lost 5 bases, with 9 bases between them. CDR1 is MNHEY, CDR2 SVGAGI, per germline. This CDR3 contains 14 residues. The CDR3 DNA reads as TGTGCCAGCAGTTACTCGATGTGGGTAGATACGCAGTATTTT. Its protein is CASSYSMWVDTQYF.

The V gene is TRBV5-4, the J gene TRBJ2-3; perhaps D is TRBD1 or TRBD2 (5 bases each). V was cut by 4 bases and J by 4 bases, with 16 bases left in between. Germline V gene sequence: CDR1 SGHNT, CDR2 YYREEE (reference sequence). This CDR3 has 15 residues. The CDR3 spells CASSDGDRAADTQYF. The CDR3 DNA is TGTGCCAGCAGCGACGGGGACCGAGCCGCAGATACGCAGTATTTT.

V and J are TRBV27 and TRBJ2-5; possibly TRBD1 for D (6 bases). The V end lost 3 bases, the J end lost 5 bases, and 19 bases lay between the germline ends. This CDR3 region has 16 residues. Germline values: CDR1 MNHEY, CDR2 SMNVEV (reference sequence). The chain's CDR3 is CASSLSRGSRRETQYF. Written as DNA, the CDR3 is TGTGCCAGCAGTTTGAGTAGGGGGAGCAGGAGGGAGACCCAGTACTTC.

This clone was seen a few times. The V call is TRBV6-1, the J call TRBJ2-1, with 16 bases that match TRBD2. The CDR3 loop spans 19 amino acids. V lost 2 bases to trimming and J lost 7 bases; unmatched junction nucleotides: 11. CDR1 and CDR2 from the germline V gene are MNHNS and SASEGT. DNA of the CDR3: TGTGCCAGCAGTGAAAGCAGACCGGGACTAGCGGGAGGGCCGAATGAGCAGTTCTTC. Translating it yields CASSESRPGLAGGPNEQFF.

In DNA form, the CDR3 reads TGTGCCAGCAGTTCAGAGCGGGAGGCCCGCAATGAGCAGTTCTTC. This encodes CASSSEREARNEQFF. V is TRBV28 and J is TRBJ2-1, with 9 positions matching TRBD2. Trimming at V came to 4 bases and at J to 6 bases, leaving 7 bases not matched to a gene. This CDR3 has 15 amino acids. Germline CDR1 MDHEN, CDR2 SYDVKM.

This CDR3 reads CASSQPGEKLFF. The CDR3 DNA reads as TGTGCCAGCTCGCAACCTGGGGAGAAACTGTTTTTT. The V call is TRBV18, the J call TRBJ1-4; D gene uncertain. In germline, CDR1 is KGHSH, CDR2 LQKENI. V dropped 6 bases and J dropped 11 bases, with 13 bases sitting between them. The CDR3 loop spans 12 amino acids. Drawing the rest from reference TRBV18 and TRBJ1-4, the complete variable domain is NAGVMQNPRHLVRRRGQEARLRCSPMKGHSHVYWYRQLPEEGLKFMVYLQKENIIDESGMPKERFSAEFPKEGPSILRIQQVVRGDSAAYFCASSQPGEKLFFGSGTQLSVL.

The chain uses TRBV6-5 and TRBJ2-7, with TRBD1 matching over 7 bases. With V trimmed by 5 bases and J by 2 bases, 9 bases remained unmatched. Germline V gene data show CDR1 as MNHEY and CDR2 as SVGAGI. This CDR3 is built from 15 residues. The CDR3 bases are TGTGCCAGCAGTACAGGGACAGCCTCTCCCTACGAGCAGTACTTC. It encodes CASSTGTASPYEQYF.

This clone showed up just a few times. J is TRBJ1-1 and V is TRBV2, with 8 bases identical to TRBD1. Germline CDR1 and CDR2: SNHLY and FYNNEI. This CDR3 contains 15 residues. V lost 3 bases and J lost 10; bases outside the gene matches: 13. DNA for the CDR3: TGTGCCAGCAGTGACGCAGACAGGGGTACCCCTGGAGCTTTCTTT. Its protein product is CASSDADRGTPGAFF. Full variable domain (missing parts from reference TRBV2 and TRBJ1-1): EPEVTQTPSHQVTQMGQEVILRCVPISNHLYFYWYRQILGQKVEFLVSFYNNEISEKSEIFDDQFSVERPDGSNFTLKIRSTKLEDSAMYFCASSDADRGTPGAFFGQGTRLTVV.

This clone showed up just a few times. This chain joins TRBV4-2 and TRBJ2-7; the D is unclear. The germline V gene has CDR1 LGHNA and CDR2 YNFKEQ. V dropped 1 base and J dropped 7 bases, with 23 bases sitting between them. The CDR3 loop spans 17 amino acids. CDR3 sequence (DNA): TGTGCCAGCAGCCAAGTTAGTACTGACTCGCCGTTTCGGGAGCAGTACTTC. Translated: CASSQVSTDSPFREQYF.

The chain joins TRBV10-1 to TRBJ2-3; TRBD2 is a possible D gene (6 bases). V lost 0 bases and J lost 1, with 8 bases in between. Germline CDR1 is WNHNN and CDR2 is SYGVQD (reference sequence). This CDR3 spans 15 amino acids. This chain's CDR3 is CASSESTGGTDTQYF. In DNA form, the CDR3 reads TGCGCCAGCAGTGAGTCGACGGGGGGCACAGATACGCAGTATTTT.

This chain uses TRBV30 with TRBJ2-7; 8 bases fit TRBD1. J lost 13 bases, V lost 0 bases, and 5 bases had no gene match. Germline V gives CDR1 GTSNPN, CDR2 SVGIG (reference sequence). The CDR3 is 11 residues long. The CDR3 nucleotides read TGTGCCTGGAGTGTGGGGACAGGACCATACTTC. It specifies CAWSVGTGPYF. The variable domain in full, with the rest retrieved from reference TRBV30 and TRBJ2-7, is SQTIHQWPATLVQPVGSPLSLECTVEGTSNPNLYWYRQAAGRGLQLLFYSVGIGQISSEVPQNLSASRPQDRQFILSSKKLLLSDSGFYLCAWSVGTGPYFGPGTRLTVT.

The rearrangement uses TRBV7-9 and TRBJ2-5; D is ambiguous. Germline CDR1 reads SEHNR; CDR2 reads FQNEAQ (reference sequence). This CDR3 has 14 amino acids. V gave up 1 base and J gave up 1 base, with 7 bases separating them. CDR3 bases: TGTGCCAGCAGCTTAGACGCACTCCAAGAGACCCAGTACTTC. Translated: CASSLDALQETQYF.

This clone was observed a single time. This sequence joins TRBV7-9 and TRBJ2-2; TRBD1 agrees at 8 bases. This CDR3 contains 18 residues. V shed 5 bases, J shed 7 bases, and the junction held 18 bases outside the gene matches. Germline values: CDR1 SEHNR, CDR2 FQNEAQ (reference sequence). CDR3 residues: CASSLWTGFAPNGGELFF. CDR3 nucleotide sequence: TGTGCCAGCAGCCTATGGACAGGGTTCGCCCCGAACGGCGGGGAGCTGTTTTTT. The complete variable domain, with remaining parts taken from reference TRBV7-9 and TRBJ2-2, reads DTGVSQNPRHKITKRGQNVTFRCDPISEHNRLYWYRQTLGQGPEFLTYFQNEAQLEKSRLLSDRFSAERPKGSFSTLEIQRTEQGDSAMYLCASSLWTGFAPNGGELFFGEGSRLTVL.

This sequence joins TRBV7-3 and TRBJ2-3, with D maybe TRBD1 (5 bases). There are 15 residues in the CDR3. Germline V gene lookup returns CDR1 SGHTA and CDR2 FQGTGA. The V gene lost 5 bases and the J gene lost 2 bases, with 14 bases spanning the gap. CDR3 loop: CASSTQGGDTDTQYF. The DNA of the CDR3 is TGTGCCAGCAGCACCCAGGGTGGTGACACAGATACGCAGTATTTT.

The gene calls are TRBV7-2 and TRBJ1-1; tentative D call: TRBD1 (5 bases). V gave up 5 bases and J gave up 4 bases, with 23 bases separating them. There are 17 residues in the CDR3. Germline CDR1 and CDR2: SGHTA and FQGNSA. The CDR3 loop reads CASSPPAQGRTGTEAFF. Written as DNA, the CDR3 is TGTGCCAGCAGCCCCCCGGCCCAGGGAAGGACGGGCACTGAAGCTTTCTTT.

This chain joins TRBV6-6 and TRBJ2-6; TRBD2 is a possible D gene (6 bases). V dropped 6 bases and J dropped 0 bases, with 6 bases sitting between them. The CDR3 sequence is 14 residues long. In germline, CDR1 is MNHNY, CDR2 SVGAGI (reference sequence). For the CDR3, the DNA is TGTGCCAGCAGGGGACTCTCTGGGGCCAACGTCCTGACTTTC. Encoded protein: CASRGLSGANVLTF.

Details on this clone: This is likely an artifact of a read error, given a far larger clone one base away. This specimen includes other DNA sequences encoding the same CDR3. The chain combines TRBV7-2 with TRBJ1-1; D is undetermined. This CDR3 has 13 amino acids. Germline V gives CDR1 SGHTA, CDR2 FQGNSA. Trimming removed 1 base at V and 1 base at J, with 4 bases between. The CDR3 protein is CASSLVENTEAFF. In DNA, the CDR3 is TGTGCCAGCAGCTTAGTCGAGAACACTGAAGCTTTCTTT.

This chain links TRBV7-8 with TRBJ1-1; D remains unclear. The length of the CDR3 is 14 residues. Germline V CDR1 and CDR2: SGHVS, FQNEAQ. Deletions cut 0 bases from V and 4 bases from J, with 9 bases between. The CDR3 sequence is CASSLARRATEAFF. Written as DNA, the CDR3 is TGTGCCAGCAGCTTAGCGCGGCGGGCCACTGAAGCTTTCTTT. Together with reference TRBV7-8 and TRBJ1-1, the CDR3 gives the full variable domain: GAGVSQSPRYKVAKRGQDVALRCDPISGHVSLFWYQQALGQGPEFLTYFQNEAQLDKSGLPSDRFFAERPEGSVSTLKIQRTQQEDSAVYLCASSLARRATEAFFGQGTRLTVV.

About this clone: This sequence may be a read error, since a much larger clone differs from it by one base. Other DNA sequences in the same sample also yield this CDR3. The V gene is TRBV11-2, the J gene TRBJ1-1; D ambiguous. Germline V lookup: CDR1 SGHAT, CDR2 FQNNGV. The ends were cut back, 4 bases at V and 2 bases at J, with 8 bases in the middle. The CDR3 runs to 13 residues. The CDR3 protein is CASSSEFNTEAFF. CDR3 bases: TGTGCCAGCAGCTCGGAATTCAACACTGAAGCTTTCTTT.